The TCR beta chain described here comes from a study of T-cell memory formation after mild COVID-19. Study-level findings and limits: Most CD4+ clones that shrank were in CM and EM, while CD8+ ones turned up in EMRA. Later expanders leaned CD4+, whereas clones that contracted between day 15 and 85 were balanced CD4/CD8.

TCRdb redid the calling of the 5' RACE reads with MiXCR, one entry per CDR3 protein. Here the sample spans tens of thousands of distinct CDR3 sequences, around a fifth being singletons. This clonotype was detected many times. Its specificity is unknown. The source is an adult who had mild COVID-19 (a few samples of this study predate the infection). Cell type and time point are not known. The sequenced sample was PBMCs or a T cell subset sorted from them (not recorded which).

As DNA, the CDR3 is TGCAGTGCTAGCGGGAAACAAGGGCAAGAGACCCAGTACTTC. Translation: CSASGKQGQETQYF. The J gene is TRBJ2-5, the V gene TRBV20-1, with a tentative D call TRBD2 (5 bases). The CDR3 sequence is 14 residues long. The germline V gene has CDR1 DFQATT and CDR2 SNEGSKA (reference sequence). Trimming took off 3 bases at V and 2 bases at J, with 13 bases between the two ends.